A selection of T cell receptor beta chains follows, all from one sample in a study of cytomegalovirus exposure and HLA in healthy donors. The assay was immunoSEQ multiplex PCR, and TCRdb's table has in-frame clones only and misses some. The sample lists 68,000 or so clones, more than 95% occurring once. Sequenced sample: PBMCs. The receptors shown here come from a man between 18 and 29 years old in good health and CMV-seronegative. Both conserved end residues are part of each CDR3. Each record gives: V gene, clone size, J gene, CDR3 length, D gene, CDR3 DNA, CDR3 protein. A D gene is named only where the DNA matches it firmly. A clone size is listed for some rows: how often the clone was seen (once, few, many), or a class if it is expanded.

TRBV27	.	TRBJ1-3	12	TRBD1	TGTGCTTCACAGGGGGCTGGAAACACCATATATTTT	CASQGAGNTIYF
TRBV10-3	.	TRBJ2-3	12	.	TGTGCCATCAGTTCTAGCGCAGATACGCAGTATTTT	CAISSSADTQYF
TRBV19	.	TRBJ1-5	15	.	TGTGCCAGTAGTATAGATTGGCAGAACAATCAGCCCCAGCATTTT	CASSIDWQNNQPQHF
TRBV5-1	.	TRBJ2-7	14	.	TGCGCCAGCAGCTTGGAAGAGGGGGCCTACGAGCAGTACTTC	CASSLEEGAYEQYF
TRBV30	.	TRBJ2-2	17	.	TGTGCCTGGAGTGTATTTGGCGGGAATAAGAACACCGGGGAGCTGTTTTTT	CAWSVFGGNKNTGELFF
TRBV11-1	.	TRBJ2-7	14	TRBD1	TGTGCCAGCAGCCCGATGGGACAGGCCCTCGAGCAGTACTTC	CASSPMGQALEQYF
TRBV7-9	.	TRBJ2-7	12	.	TGTGCCAGCAGCTTAGTGGCAGGTGAGCAGTACTTC	CASSLVAGEQYF
TRBV5-3	.	TRBJ2-1	14	TRBD1	TGTGCCAGAAGCGAGGGACAGGGGTACGGTGAGCAGTTCTTC	CARSEGQGYGEQFF
TRBV6-1	.	TRBJ2-3	17	.	TGTGCCAGCAGTGAACAGACGGGAGCTAGGAGCACAGATACGCAGTATTTT	CASSEQTGARSTDTQYF
TRBV30	.	TRBJ2-1	13	.	TGTGCCTGGTACAGGCCCGGTTACAATGAGCAGTTCTTC	CAWYRPGYNEQFF
TRBV11-2	.	TRBJ1-2	14	TRBD1	TGTGCCAGCAGCCAGGGACAGGGGTGGTATGGCTACACCTTC	CASSQGQGWYGYTF
TRBV9	.	TRBJ2-3	15	TRBD1	TGTGCCAGCAGCGTAGAGGGGGCGGGCACAGATACGCAGTATTTT	CASSVEGAGTDTQYF
TRBV7-9	once	TRBJ2-5	15	.	TGTGCCAGCAGCTTACAGGAAGGGGGTGGAGAGACCCAGTACTTC	CASSLQEGGGETQYF
TRBV27	.	TRBJ1-2	13	.	TGTGCCAGCAGTTTGGGGGCGAACTATGGCTACACCTTC	CASSLGANYGYTF
TRBV5-4	.	TRBJ1-3	16	.	TGTGCCAGCAGCTCCTACTCCCGGGGGTCTGGAAACACCATATATTTT	CASSSYSRGSGNTIYF
TRBV19	once	TRBJ1-2	15	.	TGTGCCAGTAGTCCCCTCGGCAGGGGACAATATGGCTACACCTTC	CASSPLGRGQYGYTF
TRBV18	once	TRBJ2-2	15	TRBD1	TGTGCCAGCTCACTCGGGACAGGCGATAGCGGGGAGCTGTTTTTT	CASSLGTGDSGELFF
TRBV18	.	TRBJ2-1	15	TRBD2	TGTGCCAGCTCACGGACTAGCTCATCCTACAATGAGCAGTTCTTC	CASSRTSSSYNEQFF
TRBV7-9	.	TRBJ2-5	16	.	TGTGCCAGCAGCTTAGCGCCCGGGTCTGGTTGGGAGACCCAGTACTTC	CASSLAPGSGWETQYF
TRBV5-4	.	TRBJ2-2	15	TRBD2	TGTGCCAGCAGCTTGTCTCTAGCGGCCACCGGGGAGCTGTTTTTT	CASSLSLAATGELFF
TRBV5-4	.	TRBJ1-4	15	TRBD1	TGTGCCAGCAGCTTGTACGGGACAGGGGGCGAAAAACTGTTTTTT	CASSLYGTGGEKLFF
TRBV4-1	.	TRBJ2-7	17	TRBD1	TGCGCCAGCAGCCAGGAACCGGGACAGGGAGACCCCAACGAGCAGTACTTC	CASSQEPGQGDPNEQYF
TRBV2	.	TRBJ2-4	13	.	TGTGCCAGCAGTGACAGGGCCAAAAACATTCAGTACTTC	CASSDRAKNIQYF
TRBV29-1	.	TRBJ2-1	13	.	TGCAGCTCTTACCCGAATGAGGGCCGTGAGCAGTTCTTC	CSSYPNEGREQFF
TRBV28	.	TRBJ1-1	15	.	TGTGCCAGCAGTTCCCGACAGAAATTGGTCACTGAAGCTTTCTTT	CASSSRQKLVTEAFF
TRBV9	.	TRBJ2-6	16	.	TGTGCCAGCAGCACCAGACGGAGCTCTGGGGCCAACGTCCTGACTTTC	CASSTRRSSGANVLTF
TRBV9	.	TRBJ1-2	16	TRBD1	TGTGCCAGCAGCCCGCCCGGGACAGGAAATAACTATGGCTACACCTTC	CASSPPGTGNNYGYTF
TRBV6-5	.	TRBJ2-1	16	TRBD1	TGTGCCAGCAGTTACCGAGGACAGGGGGCGTTCAATGAGCAGTTCTTC	CASSYRGQGAFNEQFF
TRBV6-6	.	TRBJ2-7	16	TRBD1	TGTGCCAGCACCAGGACCTGGGGGGACAGGGTGGGCGAGCAGTACTTC	CASTRTWGDRVGEQYF
TRBV19	.	TRBJ2-7	13	.	TGTGCCACCAGTATCGGAGGGACCTACGAGCAGTACTTC	CATSIGGTYEQYF
TRBV5-1	.	TRBJ2-1	12	.	TGCGCCAGCAGACTCTCCTACAATGAGCAGTTCTTC	CASRLSYNEQFF
TRBV18	.	TRBJ2-3	15	.	TGTGCCAGCTCACCACCGGGGCTAAGCACAGATACGCAGTATTTT	CASSPPGLSTDTQYF
TRBV6-5	.	TRBJ2-7	16	.	TGTGCCAGCAGTTACGCACTTGACAGCAGCTCCTACGAGCAGTACTTC	CASSYALDSSSYEQYF
TRBV28	.	TRBJ1-2	13	.	TGTGCCAGCAGTCGGACACCTCCCGATGGCTACACCTTC	CASSRTPPDGYTF
TRBV28	.	TRBJ2-3	11	.	TGTGCCAGCAGTCTAACAGATACGCAGTATTTT	CASSLTDTQYF
TRBV30	.	TRBJ2-3	15	TRBD2	TGTGCCTGGGGGGTTGGACTAGCGGGAGATAGTACGCAGTATTTT	CAWGVGLAGDSTQYF
TRBV2	.	TRBJ1-6	11	.	TGTGCCAGCAGCGTAGATTCACCCCTCCACTTT	CASSVDSPLHF
TRBV5-6	.	TRBJ2-7	13	.	TGTGCCAGCAGCCCTGCGGGACCCTACGAGCAGTACTTC	CASSPAGPYEQYF
TRBV2	.	TRBJ2-3	15	.	TGTGCCAGCAGCGAACAGGGAAAGAGCTCAGATACGCAGTATTTT	CASSEQGKSSDTQYF
TRBV9	.	TRBJ1-2	16	TRBD1	TGTGCCAGCAGCGTCTTCGACCGGGACAGAGTCTATGGCTACACCTTC	CASSVFDRDRVYGYTF
TRBV19	.	TRBJ2-1	14	TRBD2	TGTGCTACGTCTAGCGGGGAGTATCAGGATGAGCAGTTCTTC	CATSSGEYQDEQFF
TRBV6-6	.	TRBJ2-3	13	.	TGTGCCAGCAGTTCCTACAGAACAGATACGCAGTATTTT	CASSSYRTDTQYF
TRBV27	.	TRBJ1-1	14	.	.	CASSSSGWDTEAFF
TRBV6-6	once	TRBJ1-1	13	.	TGTGCCAGCAGTTACGGGGGCTCCACTGAAGCTTTCTTT	CASSYGGSTEAFF
TRBV7-9	.	TRBJ2-2	15	.	TGTGCCAGCAGCTTAGGACAGACGAACACCGGGGAGCTGTTTTTT	CASSLGQTNTGELFF
TRBV7-3	.	TRBJ2-1	15	.	TGTGCCAGCAGCTCCCCTCAGGGGCATTGGAATGAGCAGTTCTTC	CASSSPQGHWNEQFF
TRBV6-7	.	TRBJ2-7	15	.	TGTGCCAGCAGTTTCCCTACAGTCCCCTTCGACGAGCAGTACTTC	CASSFPTVPFDEQYF
TRBV9	.	TRBJ2-1	15	.	TGTGCCAGCAGCGTAAGTCTAGCCGAAGGAAATGAGCAGTTCTTC	CASSVSLAEGNEQFF
TRBV5-6	.	TRBJ1-5	16	TRBD1	TGTGCCAGCAGCTTGGCAGGGGGCTACTCCAATCAGCCCCAGCATTTT	CASSLAGGYSNQPQHF
TRBV2	.	TRBJ2-3	15	TRBD1	TGTGCCAGCAGACAGGGGTCCCTTAGCACAGATACGCAGTATTTT	CASRQGSLSTDTQYF
TRBV7-6	once	TRBJ2-3	20	TRBD2	TGTGCCAGCAGCCTAGCCCCGGGACTAGCGGGAGAGAGTAAGGCAGATACGCAGTATTTT	CASSLAPGLAGESKADTQYF
TRBV27	.	TRBJ1-2	15	.	TGTGCCAGCAGTTTATCGCCCGACGACAGCTATGGCTACACCTTC	CASSLSPDDSYGYTF
TRBV19	.	TRBJ2-5	16	.	TGTGCCAGTAGTAAAGGTAGGGGCGCACGTCAAGAGACCCAGTACTTC	CASSKGRGARQETQYF
TRBV5-5	.	TRBJ1-1	12	TRBD1	TGTGCCAGCAGCCCAGGGGGCACTGAAGCTTTCTTT	CASSPGGTEAFF
TRBV5-3	.	TRBJ1-5	17	.	TGTGCCAGAAGCTTCCCGAGAACAGGGAATAGCAATCAGCCCCAGCATTTT	CARSFPRTGNSNQPQHF